This T cell receptor (beta chain) appears in the sequencing data of a study of cytomegalovirus exposure and HLA in healthy donors. Study as a whole: Earlier, 110 million or so unique TCR beta sequences were recovered from 200 million or so T cells by an analysis.

The PCR contained 60 Vbeta and 13 Jbeta primers. Assay used: immunoSEQ multiplex PCR; TCRdb lists only in-frame clones, some missing. Among 90,000 to 120,000 clones, approximately 81% were seen once, and the ten largest hold 4.1%. The study, taken as a whole, reports: Beyond CMV serostatus, there was no information to go on about immune exposure. Later, an analysis showed that TCR beta chains associated with HLA were more clonally expanded than others that were equally common. The classifier reportedly diagnosed cytomegalovirus status with high sensitivity and specificity.

The CDR3 spans 16 residues. Looked up from germline, CDR1 is WSHSY and CDR2 is SAAADI. After removal of 9 bases from V and 6 bases from J, the junction contained 18 bases not matched to a gene. As for this clone: Its antigen is not known.

The sequenced sample consisted of PBMCs. The V and J genes are TRBV10-2 and TRBJ1-2; 8 nucleotides line up with TRBD1. This clonotype originated in a female donor in good health and CMV-seropositive. The CDR3 is CASRSGGAGIIDGYTF. Here the CDR3 DNA reads TGCGCCAGTAGATCAGGGGGCGCGGGGATAATCGATGGCTACACCTTC.